Reported below is one T cell receptor (beta chain). Its antigen remains unidentified. The source of the sample is a study of beta chain features in type 1 diabetes. Expressed TCRB transcripts were sequenced because the entire RNA isolate underwent reverse transcription. Measured with immunoSEQ multiplex PCR; TCRdb has only the in-frame clones, and not every one. The sample has 900,000 or so clones, 17% seen once. General study findings and limits: Shorter TCRB CDR3s, moderately but significantly so, were found in Type 1 diabetes patients in all four CD4+ subsets.

This clonotype originated in a woman under 30 in good health. The sequencing input was naive CD4+ T cells from blood.

The CDR3 DNA reads TGTGCCAGCAGCTTCCGAGGTGGGGATAATGAAAAACTGTTTTTT. Translated, it gives CASSFRGGDNEKLFF. The chain has TRBV6-6 and TRBJ1-4; D remains unclear. V was pared by 6 bases and J by 4 bases, with 15 bases between. Germline V CDR1 and CDR2: MNHNY, SVGAGI (reference sequence). The CDR3 runs 15 residues.